The 18 T cell receptor beta chains in this list originate from one sample, sequenced in a study of cytomegalovirus exposure and HLA in healthy donors. PCR primers comprised 60 Vbeta and 13 Jbeta primers. The repertoire was sequenced with immunoSEQ multiplex PCR; TCRdb's copy has only in-frame clones and lacks some. The sample carries 150,000 to 200,000 clones, about 80% recorded once. Sample: PBMCs. These receptors all stem from a woman in her 40s in good health and CMV-seronegative.

The gene calls are TRBV19 and TRBJ1-5; D ambiguous. V was trimmed by 3 bases and J by 4 bases, leaving 7 bases between them. Germline V lookup: CDR1 LNHDA, CDR2 SQIVND (reference sequence). There are 13 residues in the CDR3. The CDR3 sequence: CASSINGNQPQHF. CDR3 bases: TGTGCCAGTAGTATTAACGGTAATCAGCCCCAGCATTTT. Full variable domain (missing parts from reference TRBV19 and TRBJ1-5): DGGITQSPKYLFRKEGQNVTLSCEQNLNHDAMYWYRQDPGQGLRLIYYSQIVNDFQKGDIAEGYSVSREKKESFPLTVTSAQKNPTAFYLCASSINGNQPQHFGDGTRLSIL.

V gene TRBV15 combines with J gene TRBJ1-2; D unresolved. The CDR3 loop spans 16 amino acids. V lost 2 bases and J 2 bases, leaving 15 bases between the germline ends. Per germline, CDR1 LNHNV and CDR2 YYDKDF (reference sequence). The CDR3 region has the DNA TGTGCCACCAGCAGAATAGGAACAGAGTACAACTATGGCTACACCTTC. This encodes CATSRIGTEYNYGYTF.

The chain has TRBV7-2 and TRBJ1-5, with 7 bases fitting TRBD1. V was pared by 5 bases and J by 2 bases, with 12 bases of the junction left unmatched. This CDR3 comprises 17 residues. CDR1 is SGHTA and CDR2 is FQGNSA in the germline V gene. CDR3 residues: CASSEQTGAAGNQPQHF. The CDR3 nucleotides read TGTGCCAGCAGCGAACAAACAGGGGCCGCGGGCAATCAGCCCCAGCATTTT.

V is TRBV7-3 and J is TRBJ2-2; 7 bases map to TRBD2. Trimming cost V 4 bases and J 2 bases; bases outside gene matches: 4. This CDR3 is built from 15 residues. Germline-derived CDR1 and CDR2 are SGHTA and FQGTGA. In DNA, the CDR3 is TGTGCCAGCAGCTCGGGACTACCTAACACCGGGGAGCTGTTTTTT. Translated: CASSSGLPNTGELFF.

The V gene is TRBV14, the J gene TRBJ2-1; 12 nucleotides line up with TRBD2. The CDR3 consists of 13 residues. V lost 3 bases to trimming and J lost 9 bases; unmatched junction nucleotides: 0. Germline V gene data show CDR1 as SGHDN and CDR2 as FVKESK. DNA for the CDR3: TGTGCCAGCAGCCAGGGACTAGCGGGTGAGCAGTTCTTC. This codes for CASSQGLAGEQFF. Full variable domain (rest looked up from reference TRBV14 and TRBJ2-1): EAGVTQFPSHSVIEKGQTVTLRCDPISGHDNLYWYRRVMGKEIKFLLHFVKESKQDESGMPNNRFLAERTGGTYSTLKVQPAELEDSGVYFCASSQGLAGEQFFGPGTRLTVL.

This clone was recorded a few times. The V gene is TRBV5-1, the J gene TRBJ1-1; 9 nucleotides match TRBD1. The CDR3 covers 14 residues. V lost 4 bases to trimming and J lost 5 bases; unmatched junction nucleotides: 6. CDR1 SGHRS and CDR2 YFSETQ come from the germline V gene. This CDR3 is CASSTRTGETEAFF. CDR3 nucleotide sequence: TGCGCCAGCAGCACGAGGACAGGGGAAACTGAAGCTTTCTTT.

The chain is built from TRBV14 and TRBJ1-1; maybe TRBD1 (5 bases). V was trimmed by 6 bases and J by 1 base, leaving 15 bases between them. Germline V CDR1 and CDR2: SGHDN, FVKESK. There are 15 residues in the CDR3. The CDR3 DNA reads TGTGCCAGCAGTCCTCAGGGCATGGGGAACACTGAAGCTTTCTTT. Translating it yields CASSPQGMGNTEAFF.

About this clone itself: Within the sample, other DNA sequences also encode this same CDR3. The rearrangement links TRBV18 to TRBJ2-2, with 8 bases fitting TRBD1. J gave up 1 base and V 5 bases, and 15 bases lay outside the gene matches. The CDR3 is made up of 19 amino acids. Per germline, CDR1 KGHSH and CDR2 LQKENI. CDR3 sequence reads: CASSRISGGVPRNTGELFF. The CDR3, as DNA: TGTGCCAGCTCAAGGATCTCAGGGGGCGTCCCTAGGAACACCGGGGAGCTGTTTTTT.

The rearrangement joins TRBV30 to TRBJ1-2, with D perhaps matching TRBD1 (5 bases). Germline V gene sequence: CDR1 GTSNPN, CDR2 SVGIG (reference sequence). The CDR3 is 14 residues long. V shed 8 bases and J shed 4 bases, with 20 bases lying between them. As DNA, the CDR3 is TGTGCCCAAATGGATGGGGGGTCCGGCTATGGCTACACCTTC. As protein: CAQMDGGSGYGYTF.

The V and J genes are TRBV6-4 and TRBJ2-3, with 16 bases lining up with TRBD2. J was trimmed by 1 base and V by 2 bases; bases with no gene match: 21. CDR1 is MRHNA, CDR2 SNTAGT, per germline. The CDR3 spans 24 residues. CDR3 sequence (DNA): TGTGCCAGCAGTGACCCCGACCTTATCGGGACTAGCGGGAGGGGCTACGCGGGCACAGATACGCAGTATTTT. It encodes CASSDPDLIGTSGRGYAGTDTQYF.

The rearrangement joins TRBV29-1 to TRBJ2-2; D is ambiguous. Germline-derived CDR1 and CDR2 are SQVTM and ANQGSEA. The CDR3 has 12 amino acids. The V end lost 2 bases, the J end lost 2 bases, and 3 bases lay between the germline ends. The CDR3 nucleotides are TGCAGCGTTGAATCTAACACCGGGGAGCTGTTTTTT. Translating it yields CSVESNTGELFF.

The chain recombines TRBV7-3 with TRBJ2-1, with D possibly being TRBD2 (6 bases). The V and J ends lost 5 bases and 4 bases respectively, with 12 bases between them. The CDR3 spans 14 residues. The germline gives CDR1 SGHTA, CDR2 FQGTGA. In DNA, the CDR3 is TGTGCCAGCAGCCCGACCGGACTATACAATGAGCAGTTCTTC. It yields the protein CASSPTGLYNEQFF.

The chain uses TRBV7-8 and TRBJ2-1; 9 bases match TRBD2. This CDR3 has 20 residues. The V segment lost 5 bases and the J segment 3 bases; nucleotides outside the gene matches: 20. CDR1 is SGHVS, CDR2 FQNEAQ, per germline. Here the CDR3 DNA reads TGTGCCAGCAGCCCTTATCCCCGAATAGCCGGGACTAGCAGCTACAATGAGCAGTTCTTC. As protein: CASSPYPRIAGTSSYNEQFF.

V and J are TRBV5-6 and TRBJ2-5, with 8 bases identical to TRBD2. Germline lookup yields CDR1 SGHDT and CDR2 YYEEEE. The CDR3 is 13 residues long. V lost 4 bases to trimming and J lost 4 bases; unmatched junction nucleotides: 3. CDR3 bases: TGTGCCAGCAGCCGCGGGGGGAGAGAGACCCAGTACTTC. This sequence encodes CASSRGGRETQYF.

The chain uses TRBV18 and TRBJ2-7; TRBD1 agrees at 7 bases. Germline V gene sequence: CDR1 KGHSH, CDR2 LQKENI. This CDR3 has 14 residues. V gave up 2 bases and J gave up 5 bases; unmatched junction bases: 6. The CDR3 spells CASSPERDRHEQYV. CDR3 in DNA: TGTGCCAGCTCACCAGAAAGGGACAGACACGAGCAGTACGTC.

The table lists this clone with a few counts. The chain combines TRBV28 with TRBJ2-7; D is possibly TRBD1 (6 bases). The V end was cut by 6 bases, the J end by 0 bases, with 18 bases between. The V gene's germline CDR1 is MDHEN and CDR2 SYDVKM. CDR3 length equals 16 residues. The CDR3 sequence: CASSSPGHRLSYEQYF. In nucleotides, the CDR3 is TGTGCCAGCAGCTCACCGGGACACCGACTCTCCTACGAGCAGTACTTC. Combining the CDR3 with reference TRBV28 and TRBJ2-7 gives the whole variable domain DVKVTQSSRYLVKRTGEKVFLECVQDMDHENMFWYRQDPGLGLRLIYFSYDVKMKEKGDIPEGYSVSREKKERFSLILESASTNQTSMYLCASSSPGHRLSYEQYFGPGTRLTVT.

About this clone: This sample also contains other DNA sequences that code for the same CDR3. This chain connects TRBV4-2 to TRBJ2-5; TRBD1 might be the D (5 bases). This CDR3 is built from 14 residues. V was pared by 1 base and J by 3 bases, with 9 bases between. Germline V CDR1 and CDR2: LGHNA, YNFKEQ. The chain's CDR3 is CASSQGTRKETQYF. The CDR3 DNA reads TGTGCCAGCAGCCAAGGGACACGAAAAGAGACCCAGTACTTC.

The chain uses TRBV29-1 and TRBJ2-5; 10 positions agree with TRBD1. The CDR3 sequence is 14 residues long. Germline assignment: CDR1 SQVTM and CDR2 ANQGSEA. Germline trimming cut 6 bases from V and 1 base from J; bases unmatched to any gene: 5. As DNA, the CDR3 is TGCAGCGTGCTGGGACAGGGGCTCCAAGAGACCCAGTACTTC. Its protein is CSVLGQGLQETQYF.